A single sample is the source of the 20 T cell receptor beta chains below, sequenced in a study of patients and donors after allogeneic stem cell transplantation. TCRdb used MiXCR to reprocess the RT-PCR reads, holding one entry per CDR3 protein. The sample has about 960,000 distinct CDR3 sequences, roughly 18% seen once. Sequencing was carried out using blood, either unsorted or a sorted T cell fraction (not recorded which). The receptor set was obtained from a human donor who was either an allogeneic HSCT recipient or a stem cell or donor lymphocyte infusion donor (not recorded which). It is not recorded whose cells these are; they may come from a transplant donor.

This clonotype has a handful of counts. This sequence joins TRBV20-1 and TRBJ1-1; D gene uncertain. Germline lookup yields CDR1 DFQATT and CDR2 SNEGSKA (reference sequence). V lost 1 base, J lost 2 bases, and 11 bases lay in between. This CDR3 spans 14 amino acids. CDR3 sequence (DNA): TGCAGTGCTAGAGTTTCCAGCCTTAACACTGAAGCTTTCTTT. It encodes CSARVSSLNTEAFF.

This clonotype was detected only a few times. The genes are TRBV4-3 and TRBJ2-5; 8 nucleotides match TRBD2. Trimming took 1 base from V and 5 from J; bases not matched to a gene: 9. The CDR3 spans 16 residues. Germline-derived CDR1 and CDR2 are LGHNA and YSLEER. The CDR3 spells CASSQGISGVQETQYF. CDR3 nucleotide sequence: TGCGCCAGCAGCCAAGGTATTAGCGGGGTTCAGGAGACCCAGTACTTC.

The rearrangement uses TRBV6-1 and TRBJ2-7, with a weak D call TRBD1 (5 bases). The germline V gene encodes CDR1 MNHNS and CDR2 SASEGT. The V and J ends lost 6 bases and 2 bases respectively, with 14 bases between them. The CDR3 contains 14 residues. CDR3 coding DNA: TGTGCCAGCAGGGATAGGGGTAAACCCTACGAGCAGTACTTC. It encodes CASRDRGKPYEQYF.

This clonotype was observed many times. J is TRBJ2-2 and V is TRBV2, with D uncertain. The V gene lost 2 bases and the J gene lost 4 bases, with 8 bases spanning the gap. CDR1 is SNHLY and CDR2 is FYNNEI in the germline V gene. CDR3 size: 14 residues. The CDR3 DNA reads TGTGCCAGCAGTGAATTGTCGCGCACCGGGGAGCTGTTTTTT. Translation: CASSELSRTGELFF.

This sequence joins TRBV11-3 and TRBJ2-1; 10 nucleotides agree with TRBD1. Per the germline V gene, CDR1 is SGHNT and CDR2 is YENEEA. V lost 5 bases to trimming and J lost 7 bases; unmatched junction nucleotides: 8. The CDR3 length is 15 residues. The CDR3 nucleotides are TGTGCCAGCAGCCCCCCGGGACAGGGGATGAATGAGCAGTTCTTC. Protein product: CASSPPGQGMNEQFF. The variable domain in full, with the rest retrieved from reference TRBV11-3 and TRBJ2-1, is EAGVVQSPRYKIIEKKQPVAFWCNPISGHNTLYWYLQNLGQGPELLIRYENEEAVDDSQLPKDRFSAERLKGVDSTLKIQPAELGDSAVYLCASSPPGQGMNEQFFGPGTRLTVL.

The CDR3 DNA sequence: TGTGCCAGCAGCCCCACGCTGACAGGGGCGGTAGATACGCAGTATTTT. Translation: CASSPTLTGAVDTQYF. The chain uses TRBV7-3 and TRBJ2-3; 8 bases are shared with TRBD1. Trimming at V came to 5 bases and at J to 5 bases, leaving 12 bases not matched to a gene. Per germline, CDR1 SGHTA and CDR2 FQGTGA. The CDR3 contains 16 residues. Supplemented by reference TRBV7-3 and TRBJ2-3, the full variable domain reads GAGVSQTPSNKVTEKGKYVELRCDPISGHTALYWYRQSLGQGPEFLIYFQGTGAADDSGLPNDRFFAVRPEGSVSTLKIQRTERGDSAVYLCASSPTLTGAVDTQYFGPGTRLTVL.

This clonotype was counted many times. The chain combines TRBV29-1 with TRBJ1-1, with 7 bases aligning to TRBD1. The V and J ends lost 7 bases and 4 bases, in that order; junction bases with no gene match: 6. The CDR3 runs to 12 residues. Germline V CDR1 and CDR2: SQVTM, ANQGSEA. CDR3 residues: CSAQGVGTEAFF. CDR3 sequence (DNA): TGCAGCGCTCAGGGGGTTGGCACTGAAGCTTTCTTT.

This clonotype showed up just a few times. CDR3 bases: TGTGCCAGCAGCCTACGGACAGGATCCGCCGGGGAGCTGTTTTTT. Translated: CASSLRTGSAGELFF. J is TRBJ2-2 and V is TRBV2, with TRBD1 matching 7 bases. CDR1 and CDR2 from the germline V gene are SNHLY and FYNNEI. The CDR3 covers 15 residues. V lost 6 bases and J lost 6; bases outside the gene matches: 10. Variable domain in full (rest from reference TRBV2 and TRBJ2-2): EPEVTQTPSHQVTQMGQEVILRCVPISNHLYFYWYRQILGQKVEFLVSFYNNEISEKSEIFDDQFSVERPDGSNFTLKIRSTKLEDSAMYFCASSLRTGSAGELFFGEGSRLTVL.

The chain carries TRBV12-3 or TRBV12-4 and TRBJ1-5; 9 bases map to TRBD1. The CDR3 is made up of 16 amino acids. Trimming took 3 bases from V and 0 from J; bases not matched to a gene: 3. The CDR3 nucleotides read TGTGCCAGCAGTTTGGGACAGGGTCATAGCAATCAGCCCCAGCATTTT. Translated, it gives CASSLGQGHSNQPQHF.

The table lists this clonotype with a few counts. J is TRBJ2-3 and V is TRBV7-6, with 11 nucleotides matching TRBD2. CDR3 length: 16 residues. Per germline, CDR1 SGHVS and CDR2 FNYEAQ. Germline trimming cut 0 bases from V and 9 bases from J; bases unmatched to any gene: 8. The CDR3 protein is CASSLASGRARRTQYF. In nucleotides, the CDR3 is TGTGCCAGCAGCTTAGCTAGCGGGAGGGCTCGGCGCACGCAGTATTTT.

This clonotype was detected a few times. Here the CDR3 DNA reads TGTGCCAGCAGGTGGGACAGGAACACTGAAGCTTTCTTT. Translating it yields CASRWDRNTEAFF. The chain is built from TRBV12-3 or TRBV12-4 and TRBJ1-1, with TRBD1 matching 7 bases. V dropped 6 bases and J dropped 1; count of bases not matched to a gene: 2. This CDR3 contains 13 residues.

CDR3 coding DNA: TGCAGCGTTGAACACATGGCAGACAATGAGCAGTTCTTC. Translating it yields CSVEHMADNEQFF. The chain recombines TRBV29-1 with TRBJ2-1, with D unclear. The CDR3 loop spans 13 amino acids. Germline assignment: CDR1 SQVTM and CDR2 ANQGSEA. V dropped 2 bases and J dropped 5 bases, with 10 bases sitting between them.

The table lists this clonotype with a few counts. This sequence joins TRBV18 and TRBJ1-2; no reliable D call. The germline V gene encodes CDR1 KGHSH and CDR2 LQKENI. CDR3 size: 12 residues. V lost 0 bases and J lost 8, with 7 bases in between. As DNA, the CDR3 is TGTGCCAGCTCACCACCATCTGAAGGCTACACCTTC. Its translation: CASSPPSEGYTF.

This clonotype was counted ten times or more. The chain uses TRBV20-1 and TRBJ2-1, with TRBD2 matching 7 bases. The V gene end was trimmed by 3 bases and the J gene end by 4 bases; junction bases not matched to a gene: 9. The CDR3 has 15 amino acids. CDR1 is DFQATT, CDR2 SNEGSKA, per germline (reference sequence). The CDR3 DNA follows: TGCAGTGCTAGCAGCCCTGGGACTATATACAATGAGCAGTTCTTC. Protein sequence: CSASSPGTIYNEQFF.

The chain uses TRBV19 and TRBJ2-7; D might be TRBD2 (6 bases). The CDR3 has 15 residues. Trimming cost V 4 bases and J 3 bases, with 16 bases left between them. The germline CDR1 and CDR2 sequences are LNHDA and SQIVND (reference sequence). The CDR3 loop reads CASSSHGGLYYEQYF. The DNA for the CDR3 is TGTGCCAGTAGTAGCCATGGGGGACTTTACTACGAGCAGTACTTC.

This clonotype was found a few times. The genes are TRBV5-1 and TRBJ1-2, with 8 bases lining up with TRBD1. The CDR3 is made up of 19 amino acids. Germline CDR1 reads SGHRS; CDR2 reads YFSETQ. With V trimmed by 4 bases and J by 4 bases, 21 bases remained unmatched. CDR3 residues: CASSRYGQGTLNVAYGYTF. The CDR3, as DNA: TGCGCCAGCAGCCGGTATGGACAGGGTACTTTGAACGTGGCCTATGGCTACACCTTC.

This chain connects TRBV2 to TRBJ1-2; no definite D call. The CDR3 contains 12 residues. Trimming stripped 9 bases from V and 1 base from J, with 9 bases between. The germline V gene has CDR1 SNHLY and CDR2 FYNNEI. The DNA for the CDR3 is TGTGCCAGTGGTTGGAGTAACTATGGCTACACCTTC. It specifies CASGWSNYGYTF.

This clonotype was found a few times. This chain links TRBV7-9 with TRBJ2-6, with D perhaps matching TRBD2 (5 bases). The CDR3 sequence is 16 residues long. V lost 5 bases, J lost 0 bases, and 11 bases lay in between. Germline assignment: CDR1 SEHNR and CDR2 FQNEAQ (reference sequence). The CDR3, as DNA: TGTGCCAGCAGCGCCGGACTCCCCTCTGGGGCCAACGTCCTGACTTTC. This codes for CASSAGLPSGANVLTF. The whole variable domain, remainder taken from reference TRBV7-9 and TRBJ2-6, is DTGVSQNPRHKITKRGQNVTFRCDPISEHNRLYWYRQTLGQGPEFLTYFQNEAQLEKSRLLSDRFSAERPKGSFSTLEIQRTEQGDSAMYLCASSAGLPSGANVLTFGAGSRLTVL.

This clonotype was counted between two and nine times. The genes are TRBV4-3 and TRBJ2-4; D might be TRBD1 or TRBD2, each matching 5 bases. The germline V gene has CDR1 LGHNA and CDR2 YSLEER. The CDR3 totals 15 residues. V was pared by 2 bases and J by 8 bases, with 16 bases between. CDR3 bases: TGCGCCAGCAGCCAAAACCCGGGACGTGCTCACATTCAGTACTTC. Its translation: CASSQNPGRAHIQYF.

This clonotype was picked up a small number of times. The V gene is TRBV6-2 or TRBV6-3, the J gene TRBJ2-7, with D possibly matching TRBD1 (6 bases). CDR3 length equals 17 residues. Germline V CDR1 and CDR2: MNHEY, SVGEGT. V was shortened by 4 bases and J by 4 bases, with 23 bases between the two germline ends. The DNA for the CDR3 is TGTGCCAGCAGTTCCAAACGCCCGACAGGATGGAGATACGAGCAGTACTTC. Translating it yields CASSSKRPTGWRYEQYF.